This T cell receptor beta chain is from a study of immune evolution from preneoplasia to lung adenocarcinoma. Resections took place in Japan or China from 2014 to 2017. CDR3 size: 13 residues. CDR1 is SEHNR and CDR2 is FQNEAQ in the germline V gene (reference sequence). The V segment lost 4 bases and the J segment 7 bases; nucleotides outside the gene matches: 2. Points from the study as a whole: Clonality was highest in normal lung, lower in later-stage lesions apparently.

Worth noting for this clone: Its antigen is as yet unknown.

Here immunoSEQ multiplex PCR was the method, and the copy in TCRdb shows in-frame clones only, minus some. The repertoire consists of roughly 5,000 clones, with 80% occurring once and the leading ten covering under 14%. The TCR was taken from a person aged 60 to 85 with lung adenocarcinoma. The chain uses TRBV7-9 and TRBJ2-4, with 9 positions matching TRBD1. Sequenced sample: FFPE minimally invasive lung adenocarcinoma tissue. The DNA for the CDR3 is TGTGCCAGCAGCTCGACAGGGGGGAACATTCAGTACTTC. Its translation is CASSSTGGNIQYF.